Listed below are T cell receptor beta chains from one sample, sequenced in a study of blood T cell repertoires in COVID-19. The protocol was immunoSEQ multiplex PCR, while the TCRdb copy is restricted to in-frame clones and leaves out a portion. This table holds roughly 500,000 clones, approximately 85% found once. Sequencing was carried out using peripheral blood. The receptor set was obtained from a human donor in a cohort sampled during active COVID-19. The conserved cysteine and the conserved F or W are not part of the CDR3 here. The order of the fields is clone size, V gene, CDR3 protein. Clone size is not always given. Where it is, it says once, few, many or a class for expanded clones.

-,TRBV3-1/TRBV3-2,ASSPRQGESGDTQY
-,TRBV15,ATSRRGNTEAF
-,TRBV24-1,ATSGSGGTDTQY
few,TRBV14,ASSQGQAYTGELF
-,TRBV19,ASSKGTSGRLSYNEQF
-,TRBV28,ASSPGSAGYGYT
-,TRBV7-9,ASSLTATGSREKLF
-,TRBV7-2,ASSLVSGYTSQETQY
-,TRBV24-1,ATSDLSNRAGAF
few,TRBV19,ASSTRTGGMSTEAF
-,TRBV21-1,ASSKGEGQWAYNEQF
once,TRBV5-1,ASRRGQGNYNEQF
-,TRBV12-3/TRBV12-4,ASSFLGGNEQY
-,TRBV15,ATSSPRPGQGPRTEAF
-,TRBV7-2,ASSSGQGAPNEKLF
-,TRBV7-6,ASSLNGAYNEQF
-,TRBV28,ASSLLDLNTEAF
few,TRBV28,ASWVGARYGYT
once,TRBV11-2,ASSPGLVESNTGELF
-,TRBV6-5,ASSYSIGQDTDTQY
once,TRBV24-1,ATSDFIAETSGRASPGELF
-,TRBV11-3,ASSGGRTGFDEQF
-,TRBV6-4,ASSDSGTGDYGYT
-,TRBV3-1/TRBV3-2,ASSERGETGPTSGELF
few,TRBV7-2,ASRSTDSYGYT
-,TRBV6-6,ASSYSSPGTGQPQH
-,TRBV19,ASSIGGLAGGLETQY
once,TRBV4-1,ASSQQQGAPEGYT
-,TRBV3-1/TRBV3-2,ASSHRAVNTEAF
-,TRBV18,ASSPTGVTEAF
-,TRBV29-1,SVVLGQGEKLF
-,TRBV7-2,ASSSGVNYGYT
-,TRBV7-8,ASSPLQGKDQPQH
once,TRBV7-2,ASSLAGTGAYEQY
-,TRBV9,ASSALRGLDFETQY
-,TRBV24-1,ATSDSRGRVKTQY